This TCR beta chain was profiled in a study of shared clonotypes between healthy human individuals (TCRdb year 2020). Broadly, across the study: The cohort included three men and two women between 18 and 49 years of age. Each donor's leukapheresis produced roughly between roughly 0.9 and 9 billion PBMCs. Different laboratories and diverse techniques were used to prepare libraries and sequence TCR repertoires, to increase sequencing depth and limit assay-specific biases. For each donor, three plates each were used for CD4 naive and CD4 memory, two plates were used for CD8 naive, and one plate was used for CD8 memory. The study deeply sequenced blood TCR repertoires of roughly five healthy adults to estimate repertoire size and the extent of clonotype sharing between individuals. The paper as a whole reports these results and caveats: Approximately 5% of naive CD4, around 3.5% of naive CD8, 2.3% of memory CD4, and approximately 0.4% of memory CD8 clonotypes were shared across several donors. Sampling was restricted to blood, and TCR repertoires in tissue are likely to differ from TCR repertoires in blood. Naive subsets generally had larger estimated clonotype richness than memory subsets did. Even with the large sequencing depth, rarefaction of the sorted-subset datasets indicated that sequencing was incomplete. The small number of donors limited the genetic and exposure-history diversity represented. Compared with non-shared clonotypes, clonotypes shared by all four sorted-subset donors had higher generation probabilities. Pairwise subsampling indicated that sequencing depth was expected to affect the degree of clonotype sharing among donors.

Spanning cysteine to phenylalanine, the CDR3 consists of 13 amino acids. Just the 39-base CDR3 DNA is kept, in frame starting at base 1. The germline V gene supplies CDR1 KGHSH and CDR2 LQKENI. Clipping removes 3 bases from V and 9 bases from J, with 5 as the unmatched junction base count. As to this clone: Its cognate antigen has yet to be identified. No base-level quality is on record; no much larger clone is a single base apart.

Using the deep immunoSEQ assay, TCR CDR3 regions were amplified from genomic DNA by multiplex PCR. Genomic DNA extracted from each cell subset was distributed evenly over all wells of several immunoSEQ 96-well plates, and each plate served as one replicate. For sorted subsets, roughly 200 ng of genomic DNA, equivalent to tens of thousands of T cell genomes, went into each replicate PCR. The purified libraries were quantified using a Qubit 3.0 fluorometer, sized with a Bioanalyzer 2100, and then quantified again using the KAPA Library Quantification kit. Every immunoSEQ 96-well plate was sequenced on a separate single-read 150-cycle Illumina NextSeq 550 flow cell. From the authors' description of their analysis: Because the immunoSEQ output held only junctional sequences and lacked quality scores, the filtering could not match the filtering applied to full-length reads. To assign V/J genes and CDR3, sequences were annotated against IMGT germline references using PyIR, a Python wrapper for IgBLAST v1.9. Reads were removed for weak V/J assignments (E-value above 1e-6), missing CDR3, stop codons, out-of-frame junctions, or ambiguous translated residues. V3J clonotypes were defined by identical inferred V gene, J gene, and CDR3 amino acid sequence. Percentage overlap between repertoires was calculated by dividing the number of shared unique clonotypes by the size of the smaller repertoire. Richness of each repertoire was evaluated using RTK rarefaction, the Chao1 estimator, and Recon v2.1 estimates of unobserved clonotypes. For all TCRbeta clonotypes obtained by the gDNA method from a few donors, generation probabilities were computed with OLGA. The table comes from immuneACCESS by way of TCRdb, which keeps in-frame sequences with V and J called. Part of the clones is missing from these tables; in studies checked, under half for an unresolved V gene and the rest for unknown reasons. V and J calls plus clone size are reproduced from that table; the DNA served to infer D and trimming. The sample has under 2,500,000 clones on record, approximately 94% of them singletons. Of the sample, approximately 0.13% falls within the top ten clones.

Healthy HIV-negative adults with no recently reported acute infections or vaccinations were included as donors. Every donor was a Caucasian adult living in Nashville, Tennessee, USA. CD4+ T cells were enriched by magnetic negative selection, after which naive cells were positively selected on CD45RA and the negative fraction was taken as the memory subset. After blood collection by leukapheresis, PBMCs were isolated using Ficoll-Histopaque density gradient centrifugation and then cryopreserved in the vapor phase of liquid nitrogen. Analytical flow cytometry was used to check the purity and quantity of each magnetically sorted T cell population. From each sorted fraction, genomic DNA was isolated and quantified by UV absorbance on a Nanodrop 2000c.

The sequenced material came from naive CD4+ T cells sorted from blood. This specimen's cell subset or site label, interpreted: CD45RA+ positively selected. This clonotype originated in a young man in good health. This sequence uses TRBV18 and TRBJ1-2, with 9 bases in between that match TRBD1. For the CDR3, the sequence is CASSPGQGRSYTF. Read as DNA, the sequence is TGTGCCAGCTCACCCGGACAGGGGAGGAGCTACACCTTC.